Presented here are 6 T cell receptor beta chains from one specimen sequenced in a study of cytomegalovirus exposure and HLA in healthy donors. Assay: immunoSEQ multiplex PCR; the TCRdb copy retains only in-frame clones and omits some. The data show approximately 170,000 clones, approximately 81% seen once. Material: PBMCs. The receptor source for this set is a man aged 18-30 years in good health and CMV-seropositive.

This sequence joins TRBV2 and TRBJ1-2; D gene ambiguous. V was trimmed by 6 bases and J by 4 bases, leaving 3 bases between them. CDR1 and CDR2 from the germline V gene are SNHLY and FYNNEI. CDR3 length equals 10 residues. The CDR3 nucleotides read TGTGCCAGCAGGGCCTATGGCTACACCTTC. It yields the protein CASRAYGYTF.

The chain links TRBV7-9 to TRBJ2-4, with D possibly being TRBD2 (7 bases). V was pared by 5 bases and J by 8 bases, with 22 bases between. Germline V gene data show CDR1 as SEHNR and CDR2 as FQNEAQ (reference sequence). The CDR3 has 16 amino acids. The CDR3 reads CASSLGAGLTADIQYF. The CDR3 DNA follows: TGTGCCAGCAGCCTGGGGGCGGGACTAACCGCCGACATTCAGTACTTC.

This clone has just a few counts. V gene TRBV5-1 combines with J gene TRBJ2-5; D call uncertain. V lost 2 bases to trimming and J lost 3 bases, with 2 bases between them. CDR3 length: 11 amino acids. Germline V gives CDR1 SGHRS, CDR2 YFSETQ. CDR3 residues: CASSFEETQYF. CDR3 nucleotides: TGCGCCAGCAGCTTCGAAGAGACCCAGTACTTC.

The chain combines TRBV15 with TRBJ2-1; maybe TRBD2 (5 bases). Per germline, CDR1 LNHNV and CDR2 YYDKDF (reference sequence). With 4 bases removed from V and 4 bases from J, the gap between germline ends came to 8 bases. The CDR3 consists of 13 residues. CDR3 nucleotide sequence: TGTGCCACCAGCAAGCGCGGGTACAATGAGCAGTTCTTC. This sequence encodes CATSKRGYNEQFF.

The chain recombines TRBV28 with TRBJ1-2; D is ambiguous. Germline CDR1 reads MDHEN; CDR2 reads SYDVKM. CDR3 length: 13 amino acids. V lost 2 bases, J lost 6 bases, and 10 bases lay in between. The CDR3 loop reads CASSLVGRDGYTF. In DNA, the CDR3 is TGTGCCAGCAGTTTAGTGGGGAGGGATGGCTACACCTTC.

CDR3 region: CASTSTQGALGGYTF. As DNA, the CDR3 is TGTGCCAGCACCTCAACACAGGGAGCTCTCGGTGGCTACACCTTC. The V gene is TRBV28, the J gene TRBJ1-2, with D possibly being TRBD1 (6 bases). Trimming pared 7 bases from V and 7 bases from J, leaving 22 bases between. The CDR3 totals 15 residues. CDR1 and CDR2 (germline): MDHEN, SYDVKM.